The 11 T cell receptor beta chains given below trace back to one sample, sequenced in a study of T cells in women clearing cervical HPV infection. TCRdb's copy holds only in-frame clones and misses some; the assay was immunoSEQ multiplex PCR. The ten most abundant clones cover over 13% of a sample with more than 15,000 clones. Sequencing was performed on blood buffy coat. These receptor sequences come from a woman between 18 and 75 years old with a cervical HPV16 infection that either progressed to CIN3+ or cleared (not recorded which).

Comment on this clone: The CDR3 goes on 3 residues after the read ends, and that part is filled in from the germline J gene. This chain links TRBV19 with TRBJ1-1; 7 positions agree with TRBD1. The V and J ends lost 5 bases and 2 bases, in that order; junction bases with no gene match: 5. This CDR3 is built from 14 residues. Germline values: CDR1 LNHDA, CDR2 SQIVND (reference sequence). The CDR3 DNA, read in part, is TGTGCCAGTAGTTCAGGGACAGTTAACACTGAA. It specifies CASSSGTVNTE. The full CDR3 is CASSSGTVNTEAFF. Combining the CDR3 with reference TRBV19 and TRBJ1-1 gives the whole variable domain DGGITQSPKYLFRKEGQNVTLSCEQNLNHDAMYWYRQDPGQGLRLIYYSQIVNDFQKGDIAEGYSVSREKKESFPLTVTSAQKNPTAFYLCASSSGTVNTEAFFGQGTRLTVV.

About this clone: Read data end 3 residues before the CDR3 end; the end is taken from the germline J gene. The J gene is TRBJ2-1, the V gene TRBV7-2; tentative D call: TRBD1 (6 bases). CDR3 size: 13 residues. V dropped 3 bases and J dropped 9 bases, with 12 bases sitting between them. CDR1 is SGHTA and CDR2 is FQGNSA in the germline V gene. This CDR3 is CASSFTGWSEQFF. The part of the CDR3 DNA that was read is TGTGCCAGCAGCTTCACAGGGTGGAGTGAG.

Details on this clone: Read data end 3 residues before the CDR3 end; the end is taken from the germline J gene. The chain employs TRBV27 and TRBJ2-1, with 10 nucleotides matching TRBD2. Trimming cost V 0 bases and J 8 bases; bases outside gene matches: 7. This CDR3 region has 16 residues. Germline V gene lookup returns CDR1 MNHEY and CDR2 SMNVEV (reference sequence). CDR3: CASSLSLASGSYEQFF. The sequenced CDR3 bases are TGTGCCAGCAGTTTATCGTTGGCTAGCGGGAGTTATGAG.

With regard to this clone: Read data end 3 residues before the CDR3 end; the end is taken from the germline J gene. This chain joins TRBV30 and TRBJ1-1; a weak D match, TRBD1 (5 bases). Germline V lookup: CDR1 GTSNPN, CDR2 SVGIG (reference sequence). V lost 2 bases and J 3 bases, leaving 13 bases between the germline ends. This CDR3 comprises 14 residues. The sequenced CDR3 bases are TGTGCCTGGAGTAAAGTGTTAGGGGACACTGAA. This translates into CAWSKVLGDTE. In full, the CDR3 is CAWSKVLGDTEAFF. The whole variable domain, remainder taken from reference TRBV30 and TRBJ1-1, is SQTIHQWPATLVQPVGSPLSLECTVEGTSNPNLYWYRQAAGRGLQLLFYSVGIGQISSEVPQNLSASRPQDRQFILSSKKLLLSDSGFYLCAWSKVLGDTEAFFGQGTRLTVV.

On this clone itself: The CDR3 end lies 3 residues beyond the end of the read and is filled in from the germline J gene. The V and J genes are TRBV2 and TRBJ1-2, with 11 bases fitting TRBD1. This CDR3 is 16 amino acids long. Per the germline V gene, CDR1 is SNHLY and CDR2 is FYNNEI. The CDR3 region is CASSEWTGGFYNDYTF. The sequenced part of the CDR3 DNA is TGTGCCAGCAGTGAATGGACAGGGGGCTTCTACAATGAC.

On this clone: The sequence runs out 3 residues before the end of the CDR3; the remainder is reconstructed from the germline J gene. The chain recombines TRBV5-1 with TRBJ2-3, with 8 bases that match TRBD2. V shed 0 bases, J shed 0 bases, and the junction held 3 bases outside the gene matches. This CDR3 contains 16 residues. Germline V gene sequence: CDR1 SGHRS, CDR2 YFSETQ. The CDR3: CASSLDRGGSTDTQYF. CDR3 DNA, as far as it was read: TGCGCCAGCAGCTTGGACCGCGGGGGGAGCACAGATACG. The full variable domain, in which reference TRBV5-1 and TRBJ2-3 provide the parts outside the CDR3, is KAGVTQTPRYLIKTRGQQVTLSCSPISGHRSVSWYQQTPGQGLQFLFEYFSETQRNKGNFPGRFSGRQFSNSRSEMNVSTLELGDSALYLCASSLDRGGSTDTQYFGPGTRLTVL.

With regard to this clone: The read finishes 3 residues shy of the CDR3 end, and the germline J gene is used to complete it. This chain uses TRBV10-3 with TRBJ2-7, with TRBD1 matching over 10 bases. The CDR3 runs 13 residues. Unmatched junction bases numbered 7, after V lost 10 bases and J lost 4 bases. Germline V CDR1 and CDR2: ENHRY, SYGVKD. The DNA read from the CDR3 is TGTGCCACCCGGGACAGGGGCGGATACGAG. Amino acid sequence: CATRDRGGYE. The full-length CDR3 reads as CATRDRGGYEQYF.

CDR3 residues: CAWNLQGNVAQYF. CDR3 bases read: TGTGCCTGGAACTTACAGGGAAATGTTGCG. The chain couples TRBV30 to TRBJ2-3, with TRBD1 as a possible D gene (6 bases). Read sequence stops 3 residues before the CDR3 end, and the germline J gene provides the missing end. Germline lookup yields CDR1 GTSNPN and CDR2 SVGIG (reference sequence). This CDR3 contains 13 residues.

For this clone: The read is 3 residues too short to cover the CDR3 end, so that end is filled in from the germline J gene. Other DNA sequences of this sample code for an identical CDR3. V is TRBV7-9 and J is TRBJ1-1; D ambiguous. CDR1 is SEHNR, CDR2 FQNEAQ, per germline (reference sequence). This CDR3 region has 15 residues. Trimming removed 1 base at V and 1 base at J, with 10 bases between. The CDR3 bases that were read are TGTGCCAGCAGCTTAGGCGGTACCGGGAACACTGAA. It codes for CASSLGGTGNTE. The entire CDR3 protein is CASSLGGTGNTEAFF. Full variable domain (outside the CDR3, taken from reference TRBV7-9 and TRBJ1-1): DTGVSQNPRHKITKRGQNVTFRCDPISEHNRLYWYRQTLGQGPEFLTYFQNEAQLEKSRLLSDRFSAERPKGSFSTLEIQRTEQGDSAMYLCASSLGGTGNTEAFFGQGTRLTVV.

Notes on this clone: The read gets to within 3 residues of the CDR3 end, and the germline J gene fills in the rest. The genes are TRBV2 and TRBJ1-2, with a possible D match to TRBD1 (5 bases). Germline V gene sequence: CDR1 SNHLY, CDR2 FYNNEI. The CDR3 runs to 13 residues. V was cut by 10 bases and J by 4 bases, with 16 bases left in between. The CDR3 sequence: CATRAGVGYGYTF. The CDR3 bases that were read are TGTGCCACTAGGGCGGGGGTGGGCTATGGC. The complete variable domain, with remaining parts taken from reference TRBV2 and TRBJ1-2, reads EPEVTQTPSHQVTQMGQEVILRCVPISNHLYFYWYRQILGQKVEFLVSFYNNEISEKSEIFDDQFSVERPDGSNFTLKIRSTKLEDSAMYFCATRAGVGYGYTFGSGTRLTVV.

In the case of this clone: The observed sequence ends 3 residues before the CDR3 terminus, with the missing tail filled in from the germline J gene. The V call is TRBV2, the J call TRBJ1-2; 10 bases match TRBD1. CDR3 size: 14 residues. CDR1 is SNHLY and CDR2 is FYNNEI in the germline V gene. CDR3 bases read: TGTGCCAGCAGTCTGGACAGGGGGACTGGGGGC. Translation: CASSLDRGTGG. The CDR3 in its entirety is CASSLDRGTGGYTF. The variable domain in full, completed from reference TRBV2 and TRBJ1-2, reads EPEVTQTPSHQVTQMGQEVILRCVPISNHLYFYWYRQILGQKVEFLVSFYNNEISEKSEIFDDQFSVERPDGSNFTLKIRSTKLEDSAMYFCASSLDRGTGGYTFGSGTRLTVV.